This T cell receptor (beta chain) was sequenced during a study of T cell repertoires in cytomegalovirus infection. Background on the study: Evidence of both CMV infection and a matching HLA type came from public TCR beta signatures. Study conclusions and caveats: Dominating the ex vivo response were HLA-C-restricted CMV-specific TCR beta clonotypes. Pooled public TCR beta family frequency picked out CMV carriers with the relevant HLA.

Many counts were recorded for this clonotype. Antigen unknown. TCRdb re-called the reads through MiXCR, storing one row per CDR3 protein. The data hold about 180,000 distinct CDR3 sequences, with under 15% observed a single time. Looked up from germline, CDR1 is LGHNA and CDR2 is YNFKEQ. The ends were cut back, 3 bases at V and 4 bases at J, with 13 bases in the middle. The CDR3 has 15 residues. The sample taken for sequencing was PBMCs. The clonotype originates from a human donor in good health (CMV status not recorded). Some clones in this sample may be carry-over from other donors' samples. The rearrangement links TRBV4-2 to TRBJ2-1; D is possibly TRBD1 or TRBD2 (7 bases each). The CDR3 bases are TGTGCCAGCAGCCAGGGGAGGGGGCCATACAATGAGCAGTTCTTC. This codes for CASSQGRGPYNEQFF.